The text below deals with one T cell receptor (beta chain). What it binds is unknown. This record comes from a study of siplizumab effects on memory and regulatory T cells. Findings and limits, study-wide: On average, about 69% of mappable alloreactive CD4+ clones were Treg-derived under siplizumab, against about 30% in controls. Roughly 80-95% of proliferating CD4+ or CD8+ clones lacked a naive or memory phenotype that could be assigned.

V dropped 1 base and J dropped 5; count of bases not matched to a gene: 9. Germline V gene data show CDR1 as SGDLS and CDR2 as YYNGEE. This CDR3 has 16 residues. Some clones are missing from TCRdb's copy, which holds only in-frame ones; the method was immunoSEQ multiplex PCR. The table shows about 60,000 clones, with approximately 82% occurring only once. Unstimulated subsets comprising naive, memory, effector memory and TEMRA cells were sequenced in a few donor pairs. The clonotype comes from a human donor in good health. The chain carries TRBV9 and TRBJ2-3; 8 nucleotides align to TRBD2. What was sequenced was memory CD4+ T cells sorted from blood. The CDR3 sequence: CASSVSVSGTGDTQYF. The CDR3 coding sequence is TGTGCCAGCAGCGTATCGGTTAGCGGGACGGGAGATACGCAGTATTTT.